A selection of T cell receptor beta chains follows, all from one sample in a study of cytomegalovirus exposure and HLA in healthy donors. Assay: immunoSEQ multiplex PCR; the TCRdb copy retains only in-frame clones and omits some. The sample consists of around 110,000 clones, over 60% of them appearing once. The specimen sequenced was PBMCs. The receptors shown here come from a woman between 18 and 29 years old in good health and CMV-seropositive. The CDR3 runs from the conserved cysteine through the conserved F or W. A D gene is named only where the DNA matches it firmly. Not all rows give a size; the values are once, few, many and, for expanded clones, a class.

CDR3 length | J gene | V gene | clone size | D gene | CDR3 protein | CDR3 DNA
16 | TRBJ2-3 | TRBV19 | NA | NA | CASSILAEGPTDTQYF | TGTGCCAGTAGTATACTCGCAGAGGGTCCCACAGATACGCAGTATTTT
15 | TRBJ2-1 | TRBV6-5 | NA | TRBD2 | CASRWTSGSANEQFF | TGTGCCAGCAGATGGACTAGCGGGAGCGCCAATGAGCAGTTCTTC
12 | TRBJ1-2 | TRBV6-5 | NA | NA | CASSELSERGTF | TGTGCCAGCAGTGAATTGTCTGAGCGAGGGACCTTC
14 | TRBJ2-1 | TRBV9 | NA | TRBD2 | CASSVRSGRGEQFF | TGTGCCAGCAGCGTCCGTAGCGGGAGAGGTGAGCAGTTCTTC
15 | TRBJ2-7 | TRBV5-1 | NA | TRBD1 | CASSLGQGSPYEQYF | TGCGCCAGCAGCTTGGGACAGGGTAGTCCCTACGAGCAGTACTTC
15 | TRBJ1-5 | TRBV2 | few | NA | CASSGGSYSNQPQHF | TGTGCCAGCAGTGGTGGGAGTTATAGCAATCAGCCCCAGCATTTT
15 | TRBJ2-5 | TRBV7-8 | NA | NA | CASSPQGREQETQYF | TGTGCCAGCAGCCCGCAGGGAAGGGAACAAGAGACCCAGTACTTC
16 | TRBJ2-7 | TRBV27 | NA | NA | CASSTAGTTSSYEQYF | TGTGCCAGCAGTACTGCCGGGACAACGAGCTCCTACGAGCAGTACTTC
19 | TRBJ2-1 | TRBV5-6 | NA | TRBD2 | CASSPGTSGLTYSYNEQFF | TGTGCCAGCAGCCCGGGGACTAGCGGGCTTACTTACTCCTACAATGAGCAGTTCTTC
14 | TRBJ2-7 | TRBV5-6 | NA | NA | CASSLDPGAYEQYF | TGTGCCAGCAGCTTAGATCCGGGGGCCTACGAGCAGTACTTC
14 | TRBJ1-2 | TRBV9 | once | TRBD1 | CASSLGQANYGYTF | TGTGCCAGCAGCCTGGGACAGGCTAACTATGGCTACACCTTC
12 | TRBJ2-7 | TRBV2 | NA | TRBD2 | CASSEWGGEQYF | TGTGCCAGCAGTGAATGGGGGGGCGAGCAGTACTTC
14 | TRBJ2-3 | TRBV28 | NA | TRBD2 | CASSPGLAGDTQYF | TGTGCCAGCAGCCCTGGACTAGCGGGAGATACGCAGTATTTT
12 | TRBJ2-1 | TRBV6-1 | NA | NA | CASRSSYNEQFF | TGTGCCAGCAGGAGCTCCTACAATGAGCAGTTCTTC
13 | TRBJ2-3 | TRBV18 | few | NA | CASSPTSTDTQYF | TGTGCCAGCTCGCCAACTAGCACAGATACGCAGTATTTT
15 | TRBJ2-7 | TRBV9 | NA | TRBD1 | CASRPQGRVSYEQYF | TGTGCCAGCAGGCCACAGGGGCGAGTTTCCTACGAGCAGTACTTC
17 | TRBJ2-1 | TRBV4-1 | NA | TRBD1 | CASSPTGALNPYNEQFF | TGCGCCAGCAGCCCCACAGGGGCCCTAAACCCCTACAATGAGCAGTTCTTC
15 | TRBJ2-1 | TRBV7-2 | NA | TRBD2 | CASSATGLAGSEQFF | TGTGCCAGCAGCGCAACAGGACTAGCGGGATCTGAGCAGTTCTTC
15 | TRBJ2-7 | TRBV21-1 | few | NA | CASSKTGKALREQYF | TGTGCCAGCAGCAAGACAGGGAAGGCACTTAGGGAGCAGTACTTC
13 | TRBJ1-3 | TRBV7-3 | NA | NA | CASSLNAGNTIYF | TGTGCCAGCAGCTTGAACGCGGGAAACACCATATATTTT
14 | TRBJ2-7 | TRBV10-3 | NA | NA | CAISPGFEAYEQYF | TGTGCCATCAGCCCGGGGTTTGAAGCCTACGAGCAGTACTTC
15 | TRBJ1-1 | TRBV11-2 | NA | TRBD1 | CASSTRQGANTEAFF | TGTGCCAGCAGCACAAGACAGGGGGCGAACACTGAAGCTTTCTTT
16 | TRBJ2-7 | TRBV11-3 | few | TRBD2 | CASSPGRTSGDYEQYF | TGTGCCAGCAGCCCGGGCCGGACTAGCGGGGACTACGAGCAGTACTTC
15 | TRBJ2-3 | TRBV5-1 | NA | NA | CASNRGIQGKDTQYF | TGCGCCAGCAATAGGGGGATACAAGGAAAAGATACGCAGTATTTT
14 | TRBJ1-1 | TRBV6-5 | few | TRBD1 | CASSYQGQDTEAFF | TGTGCCAGCAGTTACCAGGGACAGGACACTGAAGCTTTCTTT
14 | TRBJ1-1 | TRBV5-1 | NA | TRBD1 | CASEQGVKGTEAFF | TGCGCCAGCGAACAGGGGGTGAAGGGCACTGAAGCTTTCTTT
16 | TRBJ2-1 | TRBV7-9 | NA | TRBD2 | CASSSRLAGVVDEQFF | TGTGCCAGCAGCTCGCGACTAGCGGGAGTGGTGGATGAGCAGTTCTTC
13 | TRBJ2-7 | TRBV11-2 | NA | NA | CASSLRQDYEQYF | TGTGCCAGCAGCCTCAGGCAAGACTACGAGCAGTACTTC
14 | TRBJ2-1 | TRBV4-1 | NA | NA | CASSQQERDYEQFF | TGCGCCAGCAGCCAACAGGAGAGGGATTATGAGCAGTTCTTC
12 | TRBJ2-1 | TRBV30 | NA | NA | CAWSVLPNEQFF | TGTGCCTGGAGTGTACTTCCCAATGAGCAGTTCTTC
13 | TRBJ1-1 | TRBV19 | NA | NA | CASSMLRNTEAFF | TGTGCCAGTAGTATGCTAAGGAACACTGAAGCTTTCTTT
14 | TRBJ2-5 | TRBV19 | NA | NA | CASSPREREETQYF | TGTGCCAGTAGTCCGAGGGAGAGGGAGGAGACCCAGTACTTC
12 | TRBJ1-1 | TRBV21-1 | NA | NA | CASSKIESEAFF | TGTGCCAGCAGCAAAATTGAGTCTGAAGCTTTCTTT
15 | TRBJ2-1 | TRBV6-6 | once | TRBD1 | CASSFRDRVPNEQFF | TGTGCCAGCAGTTTTCGGGACAGGGTGCCCAATGAGCAGTTCTTC
17 | TRBJ2-7 | TRBV4-2 | NA | NA | CASSQRWRELAFGEQYF | TGTGCCAGCAGCCAGCGATGGAGGGAGCTAGCGTTCGGCGAGCAGTACTTC
13 | TRBJ1-1 | TRBV2 | once | TRBD1 | CASRGTGGTEAFF | TGTGCCAGCAGGGGGACAGGGGGTACTGAAGCTTTCTTT
12 | TRBJ2-5 | TRBV18 | NA | NA | CASSPIQETQYF | TGTGCCAGCTCACCCATCCAAGAGACCCAGTACTTC
17 | TRBJ2-1 | TRBV5-4 | NA | NA | CASSLAPGGGGRGEQFF | TGTGCCAGCAGCTTGGCCCCCGGGGGCGGGGGACGGGGTGAGCAGTTCTTC
15 | TRBJ2-7 | TRBV7-9 | NA | TRBD1 | CASSLAGTGAYEQYF | TGTGCCAGCAGCTTAGCGGGGACAGGGGCCTACGAGCAGTACTTC
13 | TRBJ2-7 | TRBV6-1 | NA | NA | CASRLTSPYEQYF | TGTGCCAGCAGGCTGACATCTCCCTACGAGCAGTACTTC
16 | TRBJ2-4 | TRBV27 | NA | NA | CASSLQGPIAKNIQYF | TGTGCCAGCAGTCTACAGGGTCCCATAGCCAAAAACATTCAGTACTTC
16 | TRBJ1-2 | TRBV5-4 | NA | TRBD1 | CASSVQRTGNNYGYTF | TGTGCCAGCAGCGTACAGAGGACAGGGAACAACTATGGCTACACCTTC